This TCR beta chain was identified during a study of blood T cells in healthy people across ages. On the study more broadly: When template switching was applied, about one barcoded beta molecule was captured per two T cells.

The length of the CDR3 is 14 residues. The germline gives CDR1 MDHEN, CDR2 SYDVKM. V gave up 7 bases and J gave up 8 bases; unmatched junction bases: 10. PCR was performed a second time for roughly 7 to 12 cycles using a sample-barcoded 5' primer and a J-beta primer mix. TCRdb re-called the 5' RACE reads through MiXCR, storing one row per CDR3 protein. Here the sample spans about 680,000 distinct CDR3 sequences, about 52% being singletons. Each donor was a healthy Caucasian individual from Russia, aged 6 to 90. This clonotype was sampled from a woman aged 60 to 75 in good health. The sample consisted of blood. This chain uses TRBV28 with TRBJ2-4, with TRBD1 matching over 8 bases. The CDR3 spells CASTIPGQDDIQYF. DNA for the CDR3: TGTGCCAGCACCATACCGGGACAGGACGACATTCAGTACTTC.